These 13 T cell receptor beta chains share one sample of origin, sequenced in a study of T cell repertoires in cytomegalovirus infection. MiXCR, run by TCRdb on the reads, gives a single entry per CDR3 protein. The table lists approximately 170,000 distinct CDR3 sequences, more than 15% of them singletons. The sequencing sample was made of CD8+ T cells from PBMCs. The receptors shown here come from a human donor in good health (CMV status not recorded). Some clones in this sample may be carry-over from other donors' samples.

There are a few counts of this clonotype. This chain uses TRBV27 with TRBJ2-7; D might be TRBD2 (5 bases). V shed 2 bases and J shed 7 bases, with 15 bases lying between them. Germline values: CDR1 MNHEY, CDR2 SMNVEV (reference sequence). CDR3 length: 14 amino acids. The CDR3 is CASSLAEVPGEQYF. The CDR3 nucleotides are TGTGCCAGCAGTTTAGCGGAGGTACCTGGGGAGCAGTACTTC.

The chain links TRBV29-1 to TRBJ2-5; D remains unclear. Germline loops: CDR1 SQVTM, CDR2 ANQGSEA. CDR3 length: 15 residues. V dropped 1 base and J dropped 0 bases, with 12 bases sitting between them. The CDR3 nucleotides read TGCAGCGTTGAAGGGCGCGAGGAGAACCAAGAGACCCAGTACTTC. It specifies CSVEGREENQETQYF. The complete variable domain, with remaining parts taken from reference TRBV29-1 and TRBJ2-5, reads SAVISQKPSRDICQRGTSLTIQCQVDSQVTMMFWYRQQPGQSLTLIATANQGSEATYESGFVIDKFPISRPNLTFSTLTVSNMSPEDSSIYLCSVEGREENQETQYFGPGTRLLVL.

This clonotype has just a few counts. The V and J genes are TRBV11-2 and TRBJ2-5, with TRBD2 as a possible D gene (6 bases). Per germline, CDR1 SGHAT and CDR2 FQNNGV. V lost 2 bases, J lost 1 base, and 14 bases lay in between. This CDR3 comprises 16 residues. CDR3 amino acids: CASSLRSGWVQETQYF. The DNA of the CDR3 is TGTGCCAGCAGCTTAAGAAGCGGGTGGGTCCAAGAGACCCAGTACTTC. Full variable domain (remainder filled in from reference TRBV11-2 and TRBJ2-5): EAGVAQSPRYKIIEKRQSVAFWCNPISGHATLYWYQQILGQGPKLLIQFQNNGVVDDSQLPKDRFSAERLKGVDSTLKIQPAKLEDSAVYLCASSLRSGWVQETQYFGPGTRLLVL.

This clonotype was detected ten times or more. CDR3 DNA: TGTGCCAGCAGCTTACAAGGGCAGGGTAGGGTGAACACTGAAGCTTTCTTT. Translation gives CASSLQGQGRVNTEAFF. The chain is built from TRBV7-2 and TRBJ1-1; possibly TRBD1 for D (5 bases). The germline gives CDR1 SGHTA, CDR2 FQGNSA. This CDR3 has 17 residues. Trimming took off 2 bases at V and 0 bases at J, with 16 bases between the two ends.

The chain combines TRBV29-1 with TRBJ1-2; D may be TRBD1 (5 bases). V was trimmed by 3 bases and J by 2 bases, leaving 10 bases between them. This CDR3 is 13 amino acids long. The germline gives CDR1 SQVTM, CDR2 ANQGSEA. CDR3 residues: CSVDKGLNYGYTF. The CDR3 DNA sequence: TGCAGCGTTGACAAGGGACTGAACTATGGCTACACCTTC.

This clonotype was detected a few times. This sequence joins TRBV7-9 and TRBJ1-1, with 7 bases lining up with TRBD1. Per the germline V gene, CDR1 is SEHNR and CDR2 is FQNEAQ (reference sequence). J lost 6 bases, V lost 6 bases, and 16 bases had no gene match. CDR3 size: 16 residues. Written as DNA, the CDR3 is TGTGCCAGCAGGGGGGGCAGGGGGGCACTGGACGCTGAAGCTTTCTTT. It codes for CASRGGRGALDAEAFF. Drawing the rest from reference TRBV7-9 and TRBJ1-1, the complete variable domain is DTGVSQNPRHKITKRGQNVTFRCDPISEHNRLYWYRQTLGQGPEFLTYFQNEAQLEKSRLLSDRFSAERPKGSFSTLEIQRTEQGDSAMYLCASRGGRGALDAEAFFGQGTRLTVV.

This clonotype came up a few times. The genes are TRBV28 and TRBJ2-2; either TRBD1 or TRBD2 may fit D (5 bases each). V shed 5 bases and J shed 4 bases, with 11 bases lying between them. The CDR3 length is 14 residues. Germline CDR1 is MDHEN and CDR2 is SYDVKM. The CDR3 DNA follows: TGTGCCAGCAGTCCGGGACCGACCACCGGGGAGCTGTTTTTT. It translates to CASSPGPTTGELFF.

This clonotype has just a few counts. The V and J genes are TRBV6-2 or TRBV6-3 and TRBJ1-5, with D possibly matching TRBD1 (6 bases). The V and J ends lost 2 bases and 4 bases respectively, with 9 bases between them. The CDR3 contains 14 residues. Germline CDR1 is MNHEY and CDR2 is SVGEGT. CDR3 protein: CASSYTGANQPQHF. The CDR3 DNA reads as TGTGCCAGCAGTTACACGGGGGCAAATCAGCCCCAGCATTTT.

The chain is built from TRBV11-2 and TRBJ2-5, with TRBD1 as a possible D gene (6 bases). This CDR3 contains 15 residues. Between the trimmed V and J ends, which lost 5 bases and 5 bases, there was a span of 18 bases. The V gene's germline CDR1 is SGHAT and CDR2 FQNNGV. This chain's CDR3 is CASSPPARGWETQYF. CDR3 sequence (DNA): TGTGCCAGCAGCCCCCCGGCCAGGGGATGGGAGACCCAGTACTTC.

The rearrangement links TRBV4-3 to TRBJ2-1; D remains unclear. Germline CDR1 and CDR2: LGHNA and YSLEER. The CDR3 runs 14 residues. The V end was cut by 0 bases, the J end by 9 bases, with 12 bases between. The CDR3 protein is CASSQDPTYGEQFF. CDR3 nucleotides: TGCGCCAGCAGCCAAGATCCGACCTACGGTGAGCAGTTCTTC.

This clonotype has only a few counts. The rearrangement uses TRBV14 and TRBJ1-1, with a possible D match to TRBD1 (5 bases). Germline-derived CDR1 and CDR2 are SGHDN and FVKESK. V lost 4 bases, J lost 2 bases, and 14 bases lay in between. This CDR3 contains 15 residues. CDR3 protein: CASSRARVINTEAFF. As DNA, the CDR3 is TGTGCCAGCAGCCGAGCCAGGGTGATCAACACTGAAGCTTTCTTT.

J is TRBJ1-1 and V is TRBV6-2 or TRBV6-3, with unresolved D. CDR3 length: 12 amino acids. From germline, CDR1 is MNHEY and CDR2 SVGEGT. Trimming took 4 bases from V and 8 from J, leaving 11 bases between them. The CDR3 reads CASSSFVVEAFF. The CDR3 DNA is TGTGCCAGCAGTTCATTTGTAGTGGAAGCTTTCTTT.

This clonotype was counted a few times. This chain connects TRBV11-2 to TRBJ1-1; 9 bases match TRBD1. The CDR3 runs 17 residues. Germline V gene lookup returns CDR1 SGHAT and CDR2 FQNNGV. The junction had 14 bases not matched to a gene; V was cut back by 4 bases and J by 5 bases. CDR3 coding DNA: TGTGCCAGCAGCTCCTCGAAGGGGGTACAGGGGGCGACTGAAGCTTTCTTT. It is translated as CASSSSKGVQGATEAFF.